The present entry profiles one T cell receptor (beta chain) with its context. Trimming took 0 bases from V and 8 from J; bases not matched to a gene: 5. This CDR3 contains 16 residues. Germline-derived CDR1 and CDR2 are LGHNA and YNFKEQ. These data come from a study of blood T cell repertoires in COVID-19. Sequencing was performed with immunoSEQ multiplex PCR; in TCRdb, only in-frame clones are kept and a portion is missing. The data contain approximately 320,000 clones, 75% to 85% of them singletons. This TCR was recovered from a human donor in a cohort sampled during active COVID-19. Input material: peripheral blood. V gene TRBV4-2 combines with J gene TRBJ1-4; 11 bases line up with TRBD1. The CDR3 DNA follows: TGTGCCAGCAGCCAAGATTGGGGACAGGGGGGAGAAAAACTGTTTTTT. It encodes CASSQDWGQGGEKLFF.